This TCR beta chain stems from a study of PD-L1 blockade in urothelial cancer. Study-wide background: When patients started atezolizumab around 2014, it was given at 1,200 mg intravenously every 3 weeks.

Each PCR contained spiked-in synthetic TCR analog templates. Some clones are missing from TCRdb's copy, which holds only in-frame ones; the method was immunoSEQ multiplex PCR. Here the sample spans around 45,000 clones, about four fifths being singletons. CDR1 is GTSNPN and CDR2 is SVGIG in the germline V gene (reference sequence). Trimming removed 2 bases from V and 2 bases from J, with 18 bases in between. The CDR3 loop spans 16 amino acids. Indicated time point: peripheral blood 6 weeks after treatment start. Here the sequenced sample was PBMCs, taken around atezolizumab (anti-PD-L1) treatment. The receptor was isolated from a man aged 55 to 69 with urothelial cancer. The chain employs TRBV30 and TRBJ1-2; no reliable D call. The CDR3 here is CAWSSPGGRHNYGYTF. CDR3 bases: TGTGCCTGGAGTAGTCCGGGAGGGCGACACAACTATGGCTACACCTTC.